This entry lists 14 T cell receptor beta chains sequenced from one sample in a study of cytomegalovirus exposure and HLA in healthy donors. TCRdb's copy holds only in-frame clones and misses some; the assay was immunoSEQ multiplex PCR. Of 68,000 or so clones in the sample, roughly 90% were seen once. Sample: PBMCs. These receptors originate from a woman between 18 and 29 years old in good health and CMV-seronegative.

This clone was seen a single time. The chain joins TRBV5-4 to TRBJ2-1; TRBD2 matches 7 bases. Germline trimming cut 6 bases from V and 9 bases from J; bases unmatched to any gene: 12. Per germline, CDR1 SGHNT and CDR2 YYREEE (reference sequence). CDR3 length: 14 residues. Here the CDR3 reads CASNPWGGSGEQFF. The CDR3 DNA follows: TGTGCCAGCAACCCCTGGGGGGGGAGCGGTGAGCAGTTCTTC.

The genes are TRBV19 and TRBJ1-3; maybe TRBD1 (5 bases). Per germline, CDR1 LNHDA and CDR2 SQIVND (reference sequence). The CDR3 spans 18 residues. V was trimmed by 4 bases and J by 8 bases, leaving 27 bases between them. CDR3 region: CASSTRRRELWDPDTIYF. The CDR3, as DNA: TGTGCCAGTAGTACCCGGAGACGGGAGCTCTGGGACCCAGACACCATATATTTT.

V and J are TRBV30 and TRBJ2-1; possible D gene TRBD2, 5 bases. The V gene's germline CDR1 is GTSNPN and CDR2 SVGIG (reference sequence). The CDR3 sequence is 14 residues long. The V end was cut by 2 bases, the J end by 4 bases, with 12 bases between. The CDR3 spells CAWSLSGTYNEQFF. The CDR3 DNA reads as TGTGCCTGGAGTTTGTCGGGAACTTACAATGAGCAGTTCTTC.

This sequence joins TRBV19 and TRBJ2-6; a weak D match, TRBD1 (6 bases). Per germline, CDR1 LNHDA and CDR2 SQIVND (reference sequence). This CDR3 is built from 17 residues. With 7 bases removed from V and 1 base from J, the gap between germline ends came to 17 bases. CDR3 nucleotide sequence: TGTGCCAGTATTGGGAACAGGGTGTGGTCTGGGGCCAACGTCCTGACTTTC. It codes for CASIGNRVWSGANVLTF.

The chain recombines TRBV7-6 with TRBJ2-7; 7 bases match TRBD1. CDR3 size: 19 residues. CDR1 is SGHVS, CDR2 FNYEAQ, per germline. Trimming at V came to 5 bases and at J to 0 bases, leaving 19 bases not matched to a gene. This CDR3 is CASSPSPERRDSSSYEQYF. The CDR3 DNA reads TGTGCCAGCAGCCCGAGCCCCGAACGCAGGGACAGCTCCTCCTACGAGCAGTACTTC.

V usage is TRBV20-1 and J usage is TRBJ2-7; 9 nucleotides match TRBD2. Germline V gene lookup returns CDR1 DFQATT and CDR2 SNEGSKA (reference sequence). CDR3 length equals 11 residues. DNA for the CDR3: TGCAGGATAGCGGGAGCGGGCGAGCAGTACTTC. Translated: CRIAGAGEQYF.

The chain has TRBV28 and TRBJ2-7; D may be TRBD1 (6 bases). CDR1 MDHEN and CDR2 SYDVKM come from the germline V gene. Trimming took 6 bases from V and 5 from J, leaving 17 bases between them. This CDR3 has 14 amino acids. The CDR3 is CASRGATGIHEQYF. The DNA for the CDR3 is TGTGCCAGCAGGGGGGCCACAGGGATCCACGAGCAGTACTTC.

The chain uses TRBV9 and TRBJ1-3; TRBD1 might be the D (5 bases). CDR1 and CDR2 from the germline V gene are SGDLS and YYNGEE. The CDR3 length is 16 residues. V dropped 4 bases and J dropped 4 bases, with 18 bases sitting between them. The CDR3: CASSPRGGTEGNTIYF. Written as DNA, the CDR3 is TGTGCCAGCAGCCCTAGAGGAGGGACGGAAGGAAACACCATATATTTT.

The chain couples TRBV11-2 to TRBJ2-6, with 8 nucleotides matching TRBD1. This CDR3 contains 15 residues. Germline assignment: CDR1 SGHAT and CDR2 FQNNGV. Trimming took 1 base from V and 9 from J; bases not matched to a gene: 5. CDR3 nucleotides: TGTGCCAGCAGCTTAGGACGAGGGACAGGCAACGTCCTGACTTTC. Its translation: CASSLGRGTGNVLTF.

In this sample, this clone turned up many times. The chain uses TRBV4-2 and TRBJ2-1; TRBD2 matches at 9 bases. Looked up from germline, CDR1 is LGHNA and CDR2 is YNFKEQ. The CDR3 contains 15 residues. J gave up 6 bases and V 6 bases, and 9 bases lay outside the gene matches. The CDR3 region is CASSPIAGDVNEQFF. The CDR3 coding sequence is TGTGCCAGCAGTCCAATAGCGGGAGATGTCAATGAGCAGTTCTTC.

The chain joins TRBV6-5 to TRBJ1-2, with D perhaps matching TRBD1 (6 bases). Between the trimmed V and J ends, which lost 5 bases and 8 bases, there was a span of 21 bases. CDR3 length: 15 residues. Germline V gene sequence: CDR1 MNHEY, CDR2 SVGAGI. Written as DNA, the CDR3 is TGTGCCAGCAGTCTACTACAGGGCTCTACGAGGGGCTACACCTTC. It encodes CASSLLQGSTRGYTF.

The chain uses TRBV5-1 and TRBJ1-4; the D gene is possibly TRBD1 (5 bases). The germline CDR1 and CDR2 sequences are SGHRS and YFSETQ. The CDR3 covers 15 residues. With 1 base removed from V and 7 bases from J, the gap between germline ends came to 14 bases. CDR3 loop: CASSLLGESSEKLFF. CDR3 coding DNA: TGCGCCAGCAGCTTGTTAGGGGAATCAAGTGAAAAACTGTTTTTT.

CDR3 coding DNA: TGTGCCAGCAGCAAACTAGTTTACACAGATACGCAGTATTTT. Protein sequence: CASSKLVYTDTQYF. This chain connects TRBV11-2 to TRBJ2-3; TRBD2 is a possible D gene (5 bases). Germline V gene lookup returns CDR1 SGHAT and CDR2 FQNNGV. Trimming took off 5 bases at V and 2 bases at J, with 11 bases between the two ends. The CDR3 spans 14 residues.

The chain combines TRBV7-2 with TRBJ1-4; 7 nucleotides agree with TRBD1. Trimming cost V 5 bases and J 6 bases; bases outside gene matches: 15. The germline V gene encodes CDR1 SGHTA and CDR2 FQGNSA. This CDR3 is 17 amino acids long. Here the CDR3 DNA reads TGTGCCAGCAGCCCACAAATCCGGACAGGAGGGGATGAAAAACTGTTTTTT. Translated, it gives CASSPQIRTGGDEKLFF. The complete variable domain, with remaining parts taken from reference TRBV7-2 and TRBJ1-4, reads GAGVSQSPSNKVTEKGKDVELRCDPISGHTALYWYRQSLGQGLEFLIYFQGNSAPDKSGLPSDRFSAERTGGSVSTLTIQRTQQEDSAVYLCASSPQIRTGGDEKLFFGSGTQLSVL.